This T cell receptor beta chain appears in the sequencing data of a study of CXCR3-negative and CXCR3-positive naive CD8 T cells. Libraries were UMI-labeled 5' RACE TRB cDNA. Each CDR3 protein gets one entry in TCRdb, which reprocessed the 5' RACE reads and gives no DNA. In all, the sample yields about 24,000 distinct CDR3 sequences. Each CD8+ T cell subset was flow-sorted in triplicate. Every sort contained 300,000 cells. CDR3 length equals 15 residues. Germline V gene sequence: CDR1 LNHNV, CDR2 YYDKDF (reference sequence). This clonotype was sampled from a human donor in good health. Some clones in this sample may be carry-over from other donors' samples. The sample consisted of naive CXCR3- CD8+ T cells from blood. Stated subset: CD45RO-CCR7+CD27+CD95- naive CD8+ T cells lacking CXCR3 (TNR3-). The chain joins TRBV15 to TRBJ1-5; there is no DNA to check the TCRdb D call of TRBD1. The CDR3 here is CATSGDRVRNQPQHF.